This T cell receptor beta chain was profiled in a study of T cell repertoires in cytomegalovirus infection (dated by TCRdb to the late 2010s). Background on the whole study: Because public TCR beta signatures pointed to carriage of CMV infection together with the matching HLA type, the HLA type of each donor mattered for the analysis. What the authors observed across the whole study: In the ex vivo response, HLA-C-restricted CMV-specific TCR beta clonotypes were dominant, and in two of eight donors the single most frequent clonotype came from this HLA-C-restricted group. In both this cohort and an independent cohort of some 370 donors, the cumulative frequency of public TCR beta family members distinguished carriers of CMV infection plus the relevant HLA type.

The CDR3 runs 15 amino acids, cysteine and phenylalanine included. Only CDR3 DNA is held: 45 bases, read in frame from base 1. The trim is 4 bases for V and 6 bases for J, with a gap of 18 bases between the germline ends. Via the germline V gene, CDR1 is MDHEN and CDR2 SYDVKM. The listed sequencing device is Illumina HiSeq 1500. The public reads were run again by TCRdb, first through fastp at Q25 and then through MiXCR, and only productive beta chains were kept. Here each entry gathers all rows of one CDR3 protein and keeps the most common genes and DNA. This sample is represented by around 330,000 distinct CDR3 sequences; roughly a sixth of them were singletons. The top ten clonotypes cover 9.5% to 15% of the sample. Remarks on this clonotype: This receptor's antigen is unknown. Base-call qualities are not available, and no considerably larger clone is one nucleotide away.

The sequencing sample was made of PBMCs. The TCR sequence derives from a human donor in good health (CMV status not recorded). Some clones in this sample may be carry-over from other donors' samples. The chain uses TRBV28 and TRBJ1-2, with TRBD1 as a weak D call on 6 bases. This receptor carries the CDR3 CASSSLGAGEDGYTF. The nucleotide sequence reads as follows: TGTGCCAGCAGTTCCCTTGGGGCAGGGGAGGATGGCTACACCTTC.